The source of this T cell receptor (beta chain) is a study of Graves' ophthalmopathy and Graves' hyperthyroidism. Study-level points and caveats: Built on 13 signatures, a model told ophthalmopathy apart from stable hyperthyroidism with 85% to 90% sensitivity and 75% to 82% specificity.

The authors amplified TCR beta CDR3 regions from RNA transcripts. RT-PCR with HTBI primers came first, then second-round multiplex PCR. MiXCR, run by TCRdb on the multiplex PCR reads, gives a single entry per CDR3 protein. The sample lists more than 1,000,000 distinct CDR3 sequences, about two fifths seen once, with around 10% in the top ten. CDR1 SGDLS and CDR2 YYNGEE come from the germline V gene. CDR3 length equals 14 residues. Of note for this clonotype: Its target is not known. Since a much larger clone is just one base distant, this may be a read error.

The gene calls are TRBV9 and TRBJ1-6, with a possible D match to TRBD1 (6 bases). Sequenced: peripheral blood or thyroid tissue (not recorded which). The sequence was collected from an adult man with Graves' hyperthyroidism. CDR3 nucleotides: TGTGCCAGCCGCGTAGTCGAGGGGGGGTCACCCCTCCACTTT. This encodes CASRVVEGGSPLHF. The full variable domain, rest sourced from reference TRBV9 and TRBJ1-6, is DSGVTQTPKHLITATGQRVTLRCSPRSGDLSVYWYQQSLDQGLQFLIQYYNGEERAKGNILERFSAQQFPDLHSELNLSSLELGDSALYFCASRVVEGGSPLHFGNGTRLTVT.